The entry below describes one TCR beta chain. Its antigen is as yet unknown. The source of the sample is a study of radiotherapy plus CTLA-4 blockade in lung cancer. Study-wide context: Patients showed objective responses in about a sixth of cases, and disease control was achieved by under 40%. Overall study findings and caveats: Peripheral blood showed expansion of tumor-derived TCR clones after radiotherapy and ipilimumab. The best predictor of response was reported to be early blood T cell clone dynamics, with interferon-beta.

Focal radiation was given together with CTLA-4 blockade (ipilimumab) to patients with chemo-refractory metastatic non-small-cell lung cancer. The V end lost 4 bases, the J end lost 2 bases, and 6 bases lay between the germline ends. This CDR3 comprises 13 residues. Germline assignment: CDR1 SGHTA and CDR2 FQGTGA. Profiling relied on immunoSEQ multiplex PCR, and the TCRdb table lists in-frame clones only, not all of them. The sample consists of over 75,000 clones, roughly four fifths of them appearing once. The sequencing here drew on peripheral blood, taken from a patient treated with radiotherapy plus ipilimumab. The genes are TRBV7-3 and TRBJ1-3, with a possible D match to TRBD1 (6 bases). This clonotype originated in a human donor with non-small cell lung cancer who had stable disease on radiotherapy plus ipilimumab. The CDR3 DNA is TGTGCCAGCAGCTCAGGGGCTGGAAACACCATATATTTT. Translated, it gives CASSSGAGNTIYF.